This T cell receptor (beta chain) was recovered during a study of monozygotic twins with inflammatory bowel disease. Study-wide findings and caveats: Clonotype sharing was lower in IBD patients than healthy twins, most markedly with disease activity.

This CDR3 has 15 amino acids. Germline V gene sequence: CDR1 SGHRS, CDR2 YFSETQ. Note on this clonotype: As yet, its antigen is unknown.

TCRdb derives one entry per CDR3 protein from the 5' RACE reads, leaving out DNA. The sample shows over 110,000 distinct CDR3 sequences, and 2% to 3% sits with its ten largest clones. The clonotype was recovered from a human donor with ulcerative colitis or Crohn's disease, or a healthy co-twin of an affected twin (not recorded which). Sequences were obtained from blood. The chain employs TRBV5-1 and TRBJ2-1; absent DNA, TCRdb's TRBD1 call cannot be checked. CDR3 residues: CASTGGAGSLNEQFF.